The next 23 T cell receptor beta chains were all read from a single sample in a study of blood T cell repertoires in COVID-19. Profiled with immunoSEQ multiplex PCR; TCRdb holds only in-frame clones, not every one. The sample lists 65,000 to 70,000 clones; about 87% were seen once. Sequenced material: peripheral blood. These receptors were collected from a man between 50 and 59 years old with active COVID-19.

This chain links TRBV5-1 with TRBJ2-3; 11 bases fit TRBD2. Per the germline V gene, CDR1 is SGHRS and CDR2 is YFSETQ. The CDR3 contains 15 residues. After removal of 1 base from V and 8 bases from J, the junction contained 6 bases not matched to a gene. The CDR3 region is CASSLSTSGSGTQYF. In DNA form, the CDR3 reads TGCGCCAGCAGCTTGTCCACTAGCGGGAGCGGTACGCAGTATTTT.

This clone was found once. The chain links TRBV2 to TRBJ2-7; tentative D call: TRBD1 (6 bases). The ends were cut back, 7 bases at V and 3 bases at J, with 19 bases in the middle. The CDR3 extends over 15 amino acids. In germline, CDR1 is SNHLY, CDR2 FYNNEI. CDR3 nucleotide sequence: TGTGCCAGCACCCCTTCAGGGGCGTCTTACTACGAGCAGTACTTC. It encodes CASTPSGASYYEQYF.

This chain uses TRBV19 with TRBJ1-1; no clear D. Trimming left V 5 bases short and J 0 bases short, with 19 bases between. The germline V gene encodes CDR1 LNHDA and CDR2 SQIVND (reference sequence). The CDR3 length is 17 residues. The CDR3 spells CASSPLGGATVNTEAFF. The CDR3 region has the DNA TGTGCCAGTAGTCCCCTCGGAGGAGCCACCGTGAACACTGAAGCTTTCTTT.

The chain employs TRBV6-6 and TRBJ1-5; a weak D match, TRBD1 (5 bases). V lost 6 bases and J lost 0, with 6 bases in between. In germline, CDR1 is MNHNY, CDR2 SVGAGI (reference sequence). The CDR3 length is 13 residues. The DNA for the CDR3 is TGTGCCAGCAGCGACAGTAGCAATCAGCCCCAGCATTTT. Protein product: CASSDSSNQPQHF.

The V gene is TRBV7-6, the J gene TRBJ2-1, with 7 bases aligning to TRBD2. CDR3 size: 15 residues. Losses at the gene ends were 5 bases for V and 10 bases for J; bases not matched to a gene: 14. Germline V CDR1 and CDR2: SGHVS, FNYEAQ. The CDR3 protein is CASSIGLDPLSEQFF. CDR3 in DNA: TGTGCCAGCAGCATCGGACTAGACCCCCTATCAGAGCAGTTCTTC.

The table lists this clone with many counts. V and J are TRBV4-2 and TRBJ1-1, with a weak D call TRBD1 (5 bases). The V gene lost 1 base and the J gene lost 0 bases, with 18 bases spanning the gap. CDR3 length: 18 amino acids. Germline-derived CDR1 and CDR2 are LGHNA and YNFKEQ. The CDR3 reads CASSQVVSQGRMNTEAFF. In DNA form, the CDR3 reads TGTGCCAGCAGCCAAGTTGTCTCTCAGGGTAGGATGAACACTGAAGCTTTCTTT.

The rearrangement joins TRBV27 to TRBJ2-3; TRBD2 might be the D (7 bases). This CDR3 comprises 15 residues. Germline V gene data show CDR1 as MNHEY and CDR2 as SMNVEV (reference sequence). V lost 5 bases to trimming and J lost 1 base, with 13 bases between them. For the CDR3, the DNA is TGTGCCAGCAGTCGGGCGGGGGCCCGCACAGATACGCAGTATTTT. Translation: CASSRAGARTDTQYF.

This clone was detected a few times. This chain connects TRBV10-2 to TRBJ1-5; no reliable D call. CDR3 length equals 16 residues. Germline V gene data show CDR1 as WSHSY and CDR2 as SAAADI. Deletions cut 4 bases from V and 3 bases from J, with 16 bases between. The CDR3 bases are TGCGCCAGCAGTGCCGCCCCCGACACCTACAATCAGCCCCAGCATTTT. This sequence encodes CASSAAPDTYNQPQHF.

V is TRBV28 and J is TRBJ1-2, with no clear D. Between the trimmed V and J ends, which lost 4 bases and 4 bases, there was a span of 13 bases. The CDR3 is 14 amino acids. Germline V gene data show CDR1 as MDHEN and CDR2 as SYDVKM. The CDR3 DNA reads TGTGCCAGCAGTTCGATCACAGATTCCTATGGCTACACCTTC. Protein product: CASSSITDSYGYTF.

V and J are TRBV6-2 or TRBV6-3 and TRBJ1-1; weak D call: TRBD1 (5 bases). The CDR3 is made up of 15 amino acids. Trimming took off 5 bases at V and 1 base at J, with 14 bases between the two ends. Germline V CDR1 and CDR2: MNHEY, SVGEGT. CDR3 in DNA: TGTGCCAGCAGTCCCGGTGGGGCACAGAACACTGAAGCTTTCTTT. Translating it yields CASSPGGAQNTEAFF.

This chain uses TRBV5-1 with TRBJ2-1; TRBD2 matches 9 bases. This CDR3 spans 15 amino acids. Losses at the gene ends were 3 bases for V and 3 bases for J; bases not matched to a gene: 4. CDR1 and CDR2 (germline): SGHRS, YFSETQ. The DNA of the CDR3 is TGCGCCAGCAGCTCAGCGGGAGGAGGCTACAATGAGCAGTTCTTC. Protein product: CASSSAGGGYNEQFF.

In nucleotides, the CDR3 is TGTGCCAGCAGCCAGTCCCCGAACTCTGCCTACGAGCAGTACTTC. It specifies CASSQSPNSAYEQYF. V and J are TRBV3-1 (or the pseudogene TRBV3-2) and TRBJ2-7; D call uncertain. With 3 bases removed from V and 2 bases from J, the gap between germline ends came to 14 bases. This CDR3 region has 15 residues. The germline gives CDR1 LGHDT, CDR2 YNNKEL (reference sequence).

This chain uses TRBV9 with TRBJ1-1, with D maybe TRBD1 (6 bases). The CDR3 runs 14 residues. V gave up 3 bases and J gave up 1 base, with 10 bases separating them. In germline, CDR1 is SGDLS, CDR2 YYNGEE. The CDR3 nucleotides are TGTGCCAGCAGCGCCGGGACATCGAACACTGAAGCTTTCTTT. This encodes CASSAGTSNTEAFF.

V and J are TRBV9 and TRBJ1-5; 8 bases are a match to TRBD1. Germline assignment: CDR1 SGDLS and CDR2 YYNGEE. The CDR3 sequence is 15 residues long. The J segment lost 0 bases and the V segment lost 4 bases, leaving 3 bases of the junction unmatched. The chain's CDR3 is CASSPTGGSNQPQHF. In DNA form, the CDR3 reads TGTGCCAGCAGCCCAACAGGGGGTAGCAATCAGCCCCAGCATTTT.

This clone came up many times. J is TRBJ1-2 and V is TRBV5-1; D possibly corresponds to TRBD1 (5 bases). V lost 4 bases, J lost 0 bases, and 19 bases lay in between. The CDR3 consists of 17 residues. Germline V gives CDR1 SGHRS, CDR2 YFSETQ. The CDR3 DNA reads TGCGCCAGCAGCCCACGACTGGGGGGAACAGCTAACTATGGCTACACCTTC. Residues: CASSPRLGGTANYGYTF. Full variable domain (outside the CDR3, taken from reference TRBV5-1 and TRBJ1-2): KAGVTQTPRYLIKTRGQQVTLSCSPISGHRSVSWYQQTPGQGLQFLFEYFSETQRNKGNFPGRFSGRQFSNSRSEMNVSTLELGDSALYLCASSPRLGGTANYGYTFGSGTRLTVV.

The chain carries TRBV4-1 and TRBJ2-5; D unresolved. In germline, CDR1 is MGHRA, CDR2 YSYEKL. CDR3 length: 15 residues. V lost 0 bases and J lost 3, with 11 bases in between. CDR3 sequence: CASSQEGQAEETQYF. The DNA of the CDR3 is TGCGCCAGCAGCCAAGAAGGTCAGGCAGAAGAGACCCAGTACTTC.

V usage is TRBV19 and J usage is TRBJ1-5; possibly TRBD1 for D (6 bases). Germline values: CDR1 LNHDA, CDR2 SQIVND (reference sequence). Trimming removed 4 bases at V and 5 bases at J, with 15 bases between. The CDR3 length is 15 residues. The CDR3 is CASSTTGFSYQPQHF. The CDR3 nucleotides are TGTGCCAGTAGTACCACAGGGTTCTCTTATCAGCCCCAGCATTTT.

This chain connects TRBV18 to TRBJ1-3; 9 nucleotides align to TRBD1. The germline V gene has CDR1 KGHSH and CDR2 LQKENI. After removal of 0 bases from V and 0 bases from J, the junction contained 3 bases not matched to a gene. The CDR3 contains 17 residues. For the CDR3, the DNA is TGTGCCAGCTCACCACCCGGGACAGGGAGCTCTGGAAACACCATATATTTT. This gives the protein CASSPPGTGSSGNTIYF.

This sequence joins TRBV19 and TRBJ1-6; 9 positions match TRBD1. The CDR3 is 14 amino acids. The V gene end was trimmed by 5 bases and the J gene end by 10 bases; junction bases not matched to a gene: 6. CDR1 and CDR2 from the germline V gene are LNHDA and SQIVND (reference sequence). Here the CDR3 reads CASSVTGGRSPLHF. CDR3 DNA sequence: TGTGCCAGTAGTGTAACAGGGGGCAGGTCACCCCTCCACTTT.

In the case of this clone: Different DNA sequences within this sample yield the same CDR3. The V call is TRBV30, the J call TRBJ1-2, with D unclear. CDR1 and CDR2 from the germline V gene are GTSNPN and SVGIG (reference sequence). Trimming removed 4 bases from V and 7 bases from J, with 10 bases in between. This CDR3 is built from 11 residues. CDR3 region: CAWMTGGGYTF. CDR3 coding DNA: TGTGCCTGGATGACGGGTGGTGGCTACACCTTC.

This rearrangement joins TRBV19 to TRBJ2-5; 11 bases match TRBD2. The V gene end was trimmed by 0 bases and the J gene end by 0 bases; junction bases not matched to a gene: 9. CDR1 is LNHDA and CDR2 is SQIVND in the germline V gene (reference sequence). The CDR3 is 19 residues long. CDR3 bases: TGTGCCAGTAGTATAGACCACGGGACTAGCGGATTGTACCAAGAGACCCAGTACTTC. As protein: CASSIDHGTSGLYQETQYF.

This chain links TRBV10-3 with TRBJ2-7, with D uncertain. The V gene's germline CDR1 is ENHRY and CDR2 SYGVKD. The CDR3 is 11 residues long. Trimming removed 0 bases at V and 11 bases at J, with 8 bases between. The DNA of the CDR3 is TGTGCCATCAGTGAGTCAGGTCGGGAGTACTTC. Translation: CAISESGREYF.

As concerns this clone: Compared with germline, one end of the junction differs, possibly owing to a read error. The chain couples TRBV7-7 to TRBJ1-1; tentative D call: TRBD1 (6 bases). CDR3 length equals 16 residues. Germline CDR1 and CDR2: SSHAT and FNYEAQ (reference sequence). The CDR3 loop reads CASSLEGVRIPFEAFF. The CDR3 nucleotides read TGTGCTAGCAGCTTAGAGGGGGTCAGGATCCCATTCGAAGCTTTCTTT.